This TCR beta chain was sequenced during a study of blood T cell repertoires in COVID-19. Original data processing: Estimation of nucleated cell counts relied on the amplification of reference gene primers. Data came from immunoSEQ multiplex PCR; TCRdb stores just in-frame clones and leaves some out. Clonal size and the V and J genes are those of that table, whereas D and trimming came from the DNA. The sample includes about 100,000 clones, roughly 85% of them seen just once. This CDR3 spans 13 amino acids. The germline V gene encodes CDR1 SEHNR and CDR2 FQNEAQ (reference sequence). Trimming pared 4 bases from V and 2 bases from J, leaving 8 bases between.

This TCR derives from a man in his 70s with active or convalescent COVID-19. The sequencing sample was made of peripheral blood. The chain is built from TRBV7-9 and TRBJ1-1; D might be TRBD1 (5 bases). The CDR3 sequence is CASSSTENTEAFF. The CDR3 nucleotides read TGTGCCAGCAGCTCGACAGAAAACACTGAAGCTTTCTTT.